This T cell receptor (beta chain) was recorded in a study of OX40 agonist ivuxolimab in advanced cancers. For the study at large: Hepatocellular carcinoma, melanoma, renal cell or head and neck cancer affected the dose-escalation patients. Study-level results: Relative to CD4+, CD8+ T cells held more expanded clones on average.

Germline trimming cut 5 bases from V and 3 bases from J; bases unmatched to any gene: 7. The CDR3 has 16 residues. Germline CDR1 and CDR2: MNHEY and SMNVEV (reference sequence). This clone was recorded once. Its antigen is unknown. Clones were sequenced by immunoSEQ multiplex PCR, and TCRdb holds only the in-frame ones, with some missing. The sample carries approximately 68,000 clones, roughly 86% recorded once. The specimen comprised CD4+ or CD8+ T cells sorted from blood, sampled in a trial of the OX40 agonist ivuxolimab. The clonotype was recovered from an adult with an advanced solid tumor such as melanoma, head and neck, liver or kidney cancer. The rearrangement links TRBV27 to TRBJ1-6; 7 bases line up with TRBD1. CDR3 DNA: TGTGCCAGCAGTGCCAAACAGGGGAGCTATAATTCACCCCTCCACTTT. Translating gives CASSAKQGSYNSPLHF.